The 18 T cell receptor beta chains below all came from one sample that was sequenced in a study of cytomegalovirus exposure and HLA in healthy donors. It was with 60 Vbeta and 13 Jbeta primers that the PCR ran. The assay was immunoSEQ multiplex PCR, and TCRdb's table has in-frame clones only and misses some. Of roughly 150,000 clones detected, roughly 79% appear once; the ten largest clones hold approximately 1.2%. Material for sequencing was PBMCs. Source of these receptors: a man aged 25-40 years in good health and CMV-seronegative.

This clone was counted a single time. The rearrangement joins TRBV29-1 to TRBJ2-1, with TRBD2 identical over 13 bases. The V segment lost 6 bases and the J segment 5 bases; nucleotides outside the gene matches: 7. The CDR3 runs to 15 residues. Germline CDR1 and CDR2: SQVTM and ANQGSEA. CDR3 residues: CSVLKGTSGDNEQFF. CDR3 in DNA: TGCAGCGTCCTAAAAGGGACTAGCGGGGACAATGAGCAGTTCTTC.

This clone came up a few times. The rearrangement joins TRBV10-2 to TRBJ2-7; a weak D match, TRBD2 (6 bases). Germline assignment: CDR1 WSHSY and CDR2 SAAADI. The CDR3 is made up of 16 amino acids. With 2 bases removed from V and 3 bases from J, the gap between germline ends came to 17 bases. CDR3 sequence (DNA): TGCGCCAGCAGTGAGGAGGTCGGCCGGCGGGGCTACGAGCAGTACTTC. Translating gives CASSEEVGRRGYEQYF.

The V gene is TRBV7-2, the J gene TRBJ2-7; possibly TRBD2 for D (5 bases). The CDR3 spans 16 residues. Trimming removed 4 bases at V and 0 bases at J, with 16 bases between. Germline V gene sequence: CDR1 SGHTA, CDR2 FQGNSA. CDR3 sequence: CASSSTGGWGSYEQYF. The CDR3 DNA reads TGTGCCAGCAGCTCAACGGGCGGGTGGGGCTCCTACGAGCAGTACTTC.

This clone was recorded only once. The chain has TRBV7-2 and TRBJ1-2; D unclear. The germline CDR1 and CDR2 sequences are SGHTA and FQGNSA. V lost 3 bases to trimming and J lost 4 bases, with 12 bases between them. This CDR3 spans 14 amino acids. The CDR3 DNA follows: TGTGCCAGCAGCTTGGATACGGGGTCCTATGGCTACACCTTC. Translation: CASSLDTGSYGYTF.

CDR3 region: CASSLLRELGEQYF. Written as DNA, the CDR3 is TGTGCCAGCAGTTTATTAAGGGAGCTTGGCGAGCAGTACTTC. The genes are TRBV27 and TRBJ2-7; a possible D gene is TRBD2 (5 bases). V lost 1 base and J 6 bases, leaving 13 bases between the germline ends. The CDR3 extends over 14 amino acids. Germline assignment: CDR1 MNHEY and CDR2 SMNVEV (reference sequence).

The chain is built from TRBV7-9 and TRBJ1-3; unclear D gene. The CDR3 covers 17 residues. Germline CDR1 reads SEHNR; CDR2 reads FQNEAQ (reference sequence). V was trimmed by 2 bases and J by 4 bases, leaving 18 bases between them. The CDR3 DNA reads as TGTGCCAGCAGCTTAAACCCGGGAGTGGGGAAAGGAAACACCATATATTTT. Translating gives CASSLNPGVGKGNTIYF.

This clone was recorded only once. The chain carries TRBV7-2 and TRBJ2-5; 9 positions agree with TRBD2. This CDR3 spans 14 amino acids. J lost 4 bases, V lost 5 bases, and 5 bases had no gene match. CDR1 and CDR2 (germline): SGHTA, FQGNSA. The CDR3 loop reads CASSRAGGRETQYF. Here the CDR3 DNA reads TGTGCCAGCAGCAGAGCGGGAGGTAGAGAGACCCAGTACTTC.

This rearrangement joins TRBV9 to TRBJ2-7, with 10 bases that match TRBD2. The CDR3 has 14 residues. The V gene's germline CDR1 is SGDLS and CDR2 YYNGEE. V shed 4 bases and J 4 bases; nucleotides not matched to a gene: 5. The CDR3 protein is CASSFRTSGYEQYF. The CDR3 DNA reads as TGTGCCAGCAGCTTCCGGACTAGCGGTTACGAGCAGTACTTC.

This chain uses TRBV6-5 with TRBJ1-5, with TRBD1 matching 9 bases. Germline values: CDR1 MNHEY, CDR2 SVGAGI. The CDR3 contains 15 residues. Unmatched junction bases numbered 4, after V lost 3 bases and J lost 4 bases. The CDR3, as DNA: TGTGCCAGCAGTTATACAGGGGGCTCTAATCAGCCCCAGCATTTT. It codes for CASSYTGGSNQPQHF.

V is TRBV6-6 and J is TRBJ1-3; the D gene is possibly TRBD1 (5 bases). This CDR3 contains 14 residues. Looked up from germline, CDR1 is MNHNY and CDR2 is SVGAGI (reference sequence). The V end lost 6 bases, the J end lost 4 bases, and 13 bases lay between the germline ends. This chain's CDR3 is CASRPQGSGNTIYF. CDR3 nucleotide sequence: TGTGCCAGCAGACCTCAGGGTTCGGGAAACACCATATATTTT.

This chain joins TRBV19 and TRBJ2-7, with D possibly being TRBD1 (6 bases). V was clipped by 5 bases and J by 0 bases, with 14 bases between them. The CDR3 has 15 amino acids. Germline V gene lookup returns CDR1 LNHDA and CDR2 SQIVND (reference sequence). The CDR3 DNA is TGTGCCAGTAGTTCGCCGGGACACAACTCCTACGAGCAGTACTTC. It specifies CASSSPGHNSYEQYF.

This clone was found a few times. The rearrangement uses TRBV7-6 and TRBJ1-5, with 8 bases identical to TRBD1. V shed 5 bases, J shed 3 bases, and the junction held 6 bases outside the gene matches. The CDR3 is made up of 15 amino acids. In germline, CDR1 is SGHVS, CDR2 FNYEAQ. As DNA, the CDR3 is TGTGCCAGCAGCCCGACAGGGGCCCTCAATCAGCCCCAGCATTTT. This sequence encodes CASSPTGALNQPQHF.

This chain joins TRBV4-3 and TRBJ1-4; 10 bases map to TRBD1. After removal of 3 bases from V and 6 bases from J, the junction contained 7 bases not matched to a gene. CDR1 and CDR2 from the germline V gene are LGHNA and YSLEER. This CDR3 has 16 amino acids. For the CDR3, the DNA is TGCGCCAGCAGCCACCTCCGGGACAGGGGATATGAAAAACTGTTTTTT. This codes for CASSHLRDRGYEKLFF.

The chain recombines TRBV7-2 with TRBJ2-5, with 10 bases that match TRBD1. The CDR3 spans 14 residues. V lost 5 bases to trimming and J lost 3 bases; unmatched junction nucleotides: 3. The germline CDR1 and CDR2 sequences are SGHTA and FQGNSA. DNA of the CDR3: TGTGCCAGCAGCGGGACAGGGGTGAAAGAGACCCAGTACTTC. Translating it yields CASSGTGVKETQYF.

V usage is TRBV7-3 and J usage is TRBJ2-5; a weak D match, TRBD1 (7 bases). V was trimmed by 2 bases and J by 1 base, leaving 14 bases between them. CDR1 and CDR2 from the germline V gene are SGHTA and FQGTGA. The CDR3 is made up of 16 amino acids. The CDR3 DNA reads as TGTGCCAGCAGCTTAGGCCCAGGGGGAGGCCAAGAGACCCAGTACTTC. Its translation: CASSLGPGGGQETQYF.

The gene calls are TRBV25-1 and TRBJ1-2, with D perhaps TRBD1 (5 bases). The CDR3 is made up of 14 amino acids. Trimming removed 4 bases at V and 8 bases at J, with 17 bases between. Germline values: CDR1 MGHDK, CDR2 SYGVNS. The CDR3 is CASSGRGTSGGYTF. The CDR3 DNA follows: TGTGCCAGCAGTGGCCGGGGGACTTCAGGCGGCTACACCTTC.

The genes are TRBV15 and TRBJ2-3; 8 bases fit TRBD2. The CDR3 runs to 14 residues. Germline V gene sequence: CDR1 LNHNV, CDR2 YYDKDF (reference sequence). V lost 8 bases, J lost 5 bases, and 9 bases stayed unmatched. CDR3 sequence reads: CATEERGSRDTQYF. The CDR3 DNA reads as TGTGCCACCGAGGAGCGGGGGAGTCGAGATACGCAGTATTTT.

The rearrangement uses TRBV5-1 and TRBJ2-2; D is possibly TRBD1 (5 bases). The germline V gene encodes CDR1 SGHRS and CDR2 YFSETQ. CDR3 length: 13 amino acids. Trimming shortened V by 4 bases and J by 7 bases, and 11 bases separated the two germline ends. In nucleotides, the CDR3 is TGCGCCAGCAGCACAGGAAGTGGCGGGGAGCTGTTTTTT. Its protein product is CASSTGSGGELFF.